The source of this TCR beta chain is a study of T cell repertoires in cytomegalovirus infection. Study at large: Shared public TCR beta signatures pointed to both CMV infection and a matching HLA type.

This clonotype was detected many times. Deletions cut 5 bases from V and 12 bases from J, with 14 bases between. From germline, CDR1 is MNHGY and CDR2 SAAAGT. The CDR3 is 12 residues long. MiXCR, run by TCRdb on the reads, gives a single entry per CDR3 protein. The repertoire holds about 400,000 distinct CDR3 sequences, with about a sixth as singletons. The V call is TRBV6-8, the J call TRBJ2-1; perhaps TRBD1 as D (6 bases). The origin of this receptor is a human donor in good health (CMV status not recorded). Some clones in this sample may be carry-over from other donors' samples. The specimen was PBMCs. The CDR3 nucleotides are TGTGCCAGCAGTCTGCCGGGACAAGGGCAGTTCTTC. Protein sequence: CASSLPGQGQFF.